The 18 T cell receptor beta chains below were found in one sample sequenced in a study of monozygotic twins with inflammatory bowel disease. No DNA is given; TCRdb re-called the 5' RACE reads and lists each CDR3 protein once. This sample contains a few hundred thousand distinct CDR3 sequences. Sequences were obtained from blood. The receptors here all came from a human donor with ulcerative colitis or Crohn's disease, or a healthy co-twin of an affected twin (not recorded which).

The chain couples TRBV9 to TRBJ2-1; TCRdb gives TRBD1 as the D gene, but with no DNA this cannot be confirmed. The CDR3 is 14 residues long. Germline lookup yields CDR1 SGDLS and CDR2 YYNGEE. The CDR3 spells CASSPIDGGLEQFF.

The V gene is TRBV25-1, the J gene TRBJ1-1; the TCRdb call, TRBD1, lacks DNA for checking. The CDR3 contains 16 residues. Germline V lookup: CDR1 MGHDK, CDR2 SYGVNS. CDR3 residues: CASSESSRGWGTEAFF.

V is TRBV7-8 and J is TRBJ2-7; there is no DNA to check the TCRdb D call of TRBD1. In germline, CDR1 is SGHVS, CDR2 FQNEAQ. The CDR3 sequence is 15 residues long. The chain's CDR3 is CASSPRDRGLYEQYF.

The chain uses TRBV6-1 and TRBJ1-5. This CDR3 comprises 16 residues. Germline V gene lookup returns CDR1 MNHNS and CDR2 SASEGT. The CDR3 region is CASSEKARNSNQPQHF.

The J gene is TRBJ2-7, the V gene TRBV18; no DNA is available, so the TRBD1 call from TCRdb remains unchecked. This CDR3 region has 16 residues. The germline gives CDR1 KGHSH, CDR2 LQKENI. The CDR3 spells CASSPLRTGGSYEQYF.

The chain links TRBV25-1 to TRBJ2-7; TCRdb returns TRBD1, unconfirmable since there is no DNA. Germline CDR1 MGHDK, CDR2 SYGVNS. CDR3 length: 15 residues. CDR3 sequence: CASSTLLGGVGEQYF.

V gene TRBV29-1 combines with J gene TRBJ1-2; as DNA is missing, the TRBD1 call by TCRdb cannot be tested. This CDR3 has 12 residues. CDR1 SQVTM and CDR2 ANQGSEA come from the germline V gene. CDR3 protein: CSVQRGNYGYTF.

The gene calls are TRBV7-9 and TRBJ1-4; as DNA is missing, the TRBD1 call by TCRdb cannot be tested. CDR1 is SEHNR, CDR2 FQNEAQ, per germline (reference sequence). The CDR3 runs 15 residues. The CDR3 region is CASSLDRGANEKLFF.

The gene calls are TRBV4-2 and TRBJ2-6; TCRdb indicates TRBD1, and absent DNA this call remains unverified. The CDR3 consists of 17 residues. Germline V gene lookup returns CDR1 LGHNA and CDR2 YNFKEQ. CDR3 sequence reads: CASSQDRTGAGANVLTF.

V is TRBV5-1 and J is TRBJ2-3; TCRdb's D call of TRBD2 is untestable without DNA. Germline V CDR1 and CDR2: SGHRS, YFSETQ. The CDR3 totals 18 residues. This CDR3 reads CASSLVAGGVLIPDTQYF. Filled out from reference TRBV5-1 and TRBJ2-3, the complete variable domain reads KAGVTQTPRYLIKTRGQQVTLSCSPISGHRSVSWYQQTPGQGLQFLFEYFSETQRNKGNFPGRFSGRQFSNSRSEMNVSTLELGDSALYLCASSLVAGGVLIPDTQYFGPGTRLTVL.

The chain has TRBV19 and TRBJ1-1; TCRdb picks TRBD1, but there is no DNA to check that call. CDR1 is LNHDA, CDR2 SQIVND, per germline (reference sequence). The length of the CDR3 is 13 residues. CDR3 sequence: CASTWTGPTEAFF.

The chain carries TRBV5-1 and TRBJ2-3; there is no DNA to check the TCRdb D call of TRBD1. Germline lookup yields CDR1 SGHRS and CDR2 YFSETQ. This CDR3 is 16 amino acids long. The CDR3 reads CASSTGHAGDTDTQYF. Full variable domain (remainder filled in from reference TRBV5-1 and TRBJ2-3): KAGVTQTPRYLIKTRGQQVTLSCSPISGHRSVSWYQQTPGQGLQFLFEYFSETQRNKGNFPGRFSGRQFSNSRSEMNVSTLELGDSALYLCASSTGHAGDTDTQYFGPGTRLTVL.

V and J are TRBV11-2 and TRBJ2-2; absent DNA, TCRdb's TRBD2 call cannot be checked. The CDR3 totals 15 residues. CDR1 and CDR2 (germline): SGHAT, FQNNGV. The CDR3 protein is CASSLVGLDTGELFF.

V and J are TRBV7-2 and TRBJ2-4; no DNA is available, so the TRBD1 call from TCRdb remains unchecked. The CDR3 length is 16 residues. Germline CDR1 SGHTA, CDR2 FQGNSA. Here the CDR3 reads CASSPDRTVAKNIQYF.

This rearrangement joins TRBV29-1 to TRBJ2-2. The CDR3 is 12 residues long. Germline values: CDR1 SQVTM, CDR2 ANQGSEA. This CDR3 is CSVVLNTGELFF.

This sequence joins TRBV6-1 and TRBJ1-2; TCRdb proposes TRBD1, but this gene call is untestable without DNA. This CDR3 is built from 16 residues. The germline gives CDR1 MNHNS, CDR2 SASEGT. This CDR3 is CASSTEDRDRINGYTF.

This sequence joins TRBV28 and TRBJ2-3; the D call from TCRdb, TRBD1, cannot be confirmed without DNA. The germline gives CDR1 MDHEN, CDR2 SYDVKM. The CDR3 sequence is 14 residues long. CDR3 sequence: CATRTLGKGDTQYF.

CDR3 sequence reads: CASSRNNYEQYF. The chain employs TRBV5-1 and TRBJ2-7. This CDR3 region has 12 residues. Germline CDR1 reads SGHRS; CDR2 reads YFSETQ.